This is a list of T cell receptor beta chains from one sample in a study of regulatory T cells in long-lasting Graves disease. TCRdb called the multiplex PCR reads again in MiXCR, with one record for every CDR3 protein. This sample has around 450,000 distinct CDR3 sequences, with over 12% found just once. This same sample was also part of a study on T cells in Graves' hyperthyroidism and ophthalmopathy.

Material: peripheral blood mononuclear cells (PBMCs), obtained at new diagnosis, from a patient treated with antithyroid drugs. These receptors were taken from a woman between 40 and 50 years old with Graves disease. Each CDR3 is given with its conserved first and last residue. Each record gives: clone size, V gene, J gene, D gene, CDR3 protein. A D gene is named only where the DNA matches it firmly. Clone sizes are given selectively: once, few, many, or a class where the clone is expanded.

clone size: few; V gene: TRBV28; J gene: TRBJ2-6; D gene: TRBD1; CDR3 protein: CASSPDRAGANVLTF
clone size: many; V gene: TRBV27; J gene: TRBJ1-2; D gene: .; CDR3 protein: CASSQSGLNYGYTF
clone size: few; V gene: TRBV5-1; J gene: TRBJ1-1; D gene: TRBD1; CDR3 protein: CASSLKARGPMNTEAFF
clone size: many; V gene: TRBV19; J gene: TRBJ2-7; D gene: .; CDR3 protein: CASSIDPATEQYF
clone size: many; V gene: TRBV10-3; J gene: TRBJ1-1; D gene: TRBD1; CDR3 protein: CAISPDRDTEAFF
clone size: many; V gene: TRBV10-3; J gene: TRBJ1-6; D gene: .; CDR3 protein: CAISEGGVLHF
clone size: .; V gene: TRBV11-1; J gene: TRBJ2-3; D gene: .; CDR3 protein: CASSQLGDSTDTQYF
clone size: many; V gene: TRBV24-1; J gene: TRBJ1-2; D gene: TRBD1; CDR3 protein: CATSDSRDRALGNYGYTF
clone size: .; V gene: TRBV30; J gene: TRBJ1-5; D gene: .; CDR3 protein: CAWSVGNNQPQHF
clone size: many; V gene: TRBV12-3/TRBV12-4; J gene: TRBJ2-5; D gene: .; CDR3 protein: CASSPSVKETQYF
clone size: .; V gene: TRBV7-6; J gene: TRBJ2-5; D gene: TRBD2; CDR3 protein: CASSLGGGRGQETQYF
clone size: many; V gene: TRBV10-3; J gene: TRBJ1-1; D gene: .; CDR3 protein: CAISNLGGATTEAFF
clone size: many; V gene: TRBV5-1; J gene: TRBJ1-5; D gene: .; CDR3 protein: CASSSDGYSNQPQHF
clone size: many; V gene: TRBV11-2; J gene: TRBJ2-3; D gene: .; CDR3 protein: CASSPRSDLSTDTQYF
clone size: .; V gene: TRBV9; J gene: TRBJ2-1; D gene: .; CDR3 protein: CASSVSRGYNEQFF
clone size: .; V gene: TRBV30; J gene: TRBJ2-7; D gene: .; CDR3 protein: CASGHLGKYEQYF
clone size: many; V gene: TRBV6-1; J gene: TRBJ2-3; D gene: .; CDR3 protein: CASRQGLEVFTDTQYF
clone size: many; V gene: TRBV11-3; J gene: TRBJ2-1; D gene: .; CDR3 protein: CASSLVTGSGSSYNEQFF
clone size: few; V gene: TRBV6-5; J gene: TRBJ2-3; D gene: .; CDR3 protein: CASSYSRATSTDTQYF
clone size: .; V gene: TRBV5-6; J gene: TRBJ2-2; D gene: .; CDR3 protein: CASSPVSRDTGELFF
clone size: few; V gene: TRBV11-2; J gene: TRBJ2-7; D gene: TRBD1; CDR3 protein: CASSPWTGGDEQYF
clone size: many; V gene: TRBV12-3/TRBV12-4; J gene: TRBJ1-2; D gene: TRBD1; CDR3 protein: CASRDIRTGGYGYTF
clone size: many; V gene: TRBV7-2; J gene: TRBJ2-3; D gene: .; CDR3 protein: CASSSLPDTQYF
clone size: many; V gene: TRBV27; J gene: TRBJ1-2; D gene: TRBD1; CDR3 protein: CASSSATGDVYGYTF
clone size: many; V gene: TRBV12-3/TRBV12-4; J gene: TRBJ2-7; D gene: .; CDR3 protein: CASSFWGYEQYF
clone size: few; V gene: TRBV6-2/TRBV6-3; J gene: TRBJ2-2; D gene: .; CDR3 protein: CASSYSNSGHTGELFF
clone size: few; V gene: TRBV7-8; J gene: TRBJ2-5; D gene: TRBD1; CDR3 protein: CASSPGTGELLSQETQYF
clone size: many; V gene: TRBV28; J gene: TRBJ2-1; D gene: TRBD2; CDR3 protein: CASSATSGSKVYNEQFF
clone size: many; V gene: TRBV5-6; J gene: .; D gene: TRBD2; CDR3 protein: CASSFLGTSGETQYF
clone size: few; V gene: TRBV7-9; J gene: TRBJ2-5; D gene: .; CDR3 protein: CASSHRDEETQYF
clone size: few; V gene: TRBV6-5; J gene: TRBJ2-2; D gene: TRBD1; CDR3 protein: CASSWTDRAVVTGELFF
clone size: .; V gene: TRBV30; J gene: TRBJ2-5; D gene: .; CDR3 protein: CAGRELETQYF
clone size: few; V gene: TRBV12-3/TRBV12-4; J gene: TRBJ2-5; D gene: .; CDR3 protein: CASSFGGRESGETQYF
clone size: many; V gene: TRBV2; J gene: TRBJ1-2; D gene: TRBD1; CDR3 protein: CASSMTGAEGYTF
clone size: .; V gene: TRBV20-1; J gene: TRBJ2-1; D gene: TRBD1; CDR3 protein: CSARGQGAYNERFF
clone size: many; V gene: TRBV2; J gene: TRBJ2-2; D gene: TRBD2; CDR3 protein: CASSVEAGVDTGELFF
clone size: few; V gene: TRBV14; J gene: TRBJ1-3; D gene: .; CDR3 protein: CASSPVGTSGNTIYF